This T cell receptor beta chain comes out of a study of tumor-infiltrating lymphocytes in primary liver carcinoma. Study background: Treatment of the patients' primary liver carcinoma consisted of surgical resection. Recorded tumor stage was T1-T3 N0M0, with diameters of about 4.2 to 10 cm.

CDR3 length equals 14 residues. Trimming cost V 7 bases and J 6 bases, with 19 bases left between them. The germline V gene encodes CDR1 SGHAT and CDR2 FQNNGV. The blood RNA (from unsorted whole blood) was obtained, and germline DNA was also extracted. The researchers produced TCR beta cDNA from about 510 ng total RNA with a constant-region primer. Sequencing libraries for TCR beta derived from three nested multiplex PCR rounds that used slightly modified ARM-PCR. With TRBV1-TRBV30 forward primers and a C-beta reverse primer, the first two PCR rounds were run for 10 to 11 cycles each. Via MiXCR, TCRdb re-called the multiplex PCR reads, giving one row per CDR3 protein. This sample has 300,000 to 350,000 distinct CDR3 sequences; roughly two thirds occur once, and the top ten carry 5.5% to 7%.

The source is a man in his forties or fifties with primary liver carcinoma and hepatitis B virus infection. What was sequenced was peripheral blood. This chain links TRBV11-2 with TRBJ2-7, with D possibly TRBD2 on 5 matching bases. CDR3 DNA: TGTGCCAGCAACACAGTGATTGGGAGTACCGAGCAGTACTTC. Residues: CASNTVIGSTEQYF.